This T cell receptor (beta chain) originates from a study of OX40 agonist ivuxolimab in advanced cancers. Produced via immunoSEQ multiplex PCR; TCRdb's table is partial and in-frame only. This table holds tens of thousands of clones, approximately 91% found once. As for this clone: No antigen is known for it.

Study-wide results and caveats: Average numbers of expanded clones were greater in CD8+ T cells than in CD4+. Nonresponders, in some cases, also had low normalized T-cell clonal expansion.

The CDR3 extends over 15 amino acids. From germline, CDR1 is MNHEY and CDR2 SMNVEV (reference sequence). V gave up 7 bases and J gave up 7 bases, with 19 bases separating them. The source was CD4+ or CD8+ T cells sorted from blood, collected in a trial of the OX40 agonist ivuxolimab. The chain links TRBV27 to TRBJ1-4; D may be TRBD1 (5 bases). The sequence derives from an adult with an advanced solid tumor such as melanoma, head and neck, liver or kidney cancer. CDR3 in DNA: TGTGCCAGCACCGCGGGGGGGTATGGGAGTGAAAAACTGTTTTTT. Translating gives CASTAGGYGSEKLFF.